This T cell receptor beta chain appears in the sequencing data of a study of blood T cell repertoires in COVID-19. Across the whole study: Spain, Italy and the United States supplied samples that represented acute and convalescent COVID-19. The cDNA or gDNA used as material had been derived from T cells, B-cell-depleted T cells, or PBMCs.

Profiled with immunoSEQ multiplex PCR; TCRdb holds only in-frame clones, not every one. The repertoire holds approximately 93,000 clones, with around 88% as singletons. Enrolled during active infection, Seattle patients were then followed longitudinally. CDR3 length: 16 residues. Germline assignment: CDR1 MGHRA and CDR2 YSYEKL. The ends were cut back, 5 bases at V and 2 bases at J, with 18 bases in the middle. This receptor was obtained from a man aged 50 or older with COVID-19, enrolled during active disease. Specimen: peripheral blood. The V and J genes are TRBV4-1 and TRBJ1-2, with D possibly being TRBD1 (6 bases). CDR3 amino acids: CASSSPRQAENYGYTF. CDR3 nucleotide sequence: TGCGCCAGCAGCTCCCCGAGACAGGCCGAAAACTATGGCTACACCTTC.